Detailed here is one T cell receptor (beta chain). Around 220 ng DNA, 30,000 or so T cell genomes, went into each sorted-subset replicate PCR. Assay used: immunoSEQ multiplex PCR; TCRdb lists only in-frame clones, some missing. The sample carries about 800,000 clones, about 97% recorded once. This entry is derived from a study of shared clonotypes between healthy human individuals. On the study more broadly: Donors, aged 18 to 49, were two women and a few men. Donors had three CD4 naive, three CD4 memory, two CD8 naive and one CD8 memory plate apiece.

CDR3 length: 16 residues. Germline CDR1 is MDHEN and CDR2 is SYDVKM. Trimming took off 2 bases at V and 2 bases at J, with 16 bases between the two ends. Naive CD8 cells lacked CD45RO, underwent positive selection for CCR7 and left out terminally differentiated effector memory CD45RA+ cells. Sample: naive CD8+ T cells sorted from blood. The origin of this receptor is a man aged 25 to 40 in good health. The J gene is TRBJ2-7, the V gene TRBV28, with D perhaps matching TRBD2 (5 bases). CDR3 sequence: CASSLPWPAVTYEQYF. CDR3 bases: TGTGCCAGCAGTTTACCCTGGCCAGCGGTAACCTACGAGCAGTACTTC.